Listed here are 26 T cell receptor beta chains from one sample, sequenced in a study of blood T cell repertoires in COVID-19 (dated by TCRdb to 2020 to 2021). The library was generated by the immunoSEQ multiplex PCR assay. The table comes from immuneACCESS by way of TCRdb, which keeps in-frame sequences with V and J called. Part of the clones is missing from these tables; in studies checked, under half for an unresolved V gene and the rest for unknown reasons. This sample has about 220,000 clones in its table, and approximately 80% of those were observed once. The top ten clonotypes cover 9.5% to 10% of the sample. The specimen was peripheral blood. Receptor source: a man in his fifties or sixties with active or convalescent COVID-19.

The gene calls are TRBV28 and TRBJ2-3; no clear D. V was pared by 6 bases and J by 5 bases, with 12 bases between. The germline CDR1 and CDR2 sequences are MDHEN and SYDVKM. This CDR3 has 13 amino acids. CDR3: CASSPVRRDTQYF. The CDR3 region has the DNA TGTGCCAGCAGCCCAGTCCGGAGAGATACGCAGTATTTT. Combining the CDR3 with reference TRBV28 and TRBJ2-3 gives the whole variable domain DVKVTQSSRYLVKRTGEKVFLECVQDMDHENMFWYRQDPGLGLRLIYFSYDVKMKEKGDIPEGYSVSREKKERFSLILESASTNQTSMYLCASSPVRRDTQYFGPGTRLTVL.

Only one count was recorded for this clone. The chain combines TRBV27 with TRBJ2-1, with 8 bases identical to TRBD1. The ends lost 4 bases at V and 6 bases at J; junction bases unmatched: 8. CDR3 length: 15 residues. Per the germline V gene, CDR1 is MNHEY and CDR2 is SMNVEV (reference sequence). The CDR3 reads CASSWPGTGSNEQFF. The CDR3 nucleotides are TGTGCCAGCAGTTGGCCGGGGACAGGTTCCAATGAGCAGTTCTTC.

CDR3 sequence: CASSVKGRGISYNEQFF. The CDR3 bases are TGTGCCAGCAGCGTAAAGGGCAGGGGGATCTCCTACAATGAGCAGTTCTTC. The rearrangement joins TRBV9 to TRBJ2-1; 7 bases match TRBD1. V lost 1 base to trimming and J lost 0 bases; unmatched junction nucleotides: 7. Germline CDR1 is SGDLS and CDR2 is YYNGEE. The CDR3 is 17 residues long.

V and J are TRBV7-6 and TRBJ1-1; maybe TRBD1 (6 bases). Germline assignment: CDR1 SGHVS and CDR2 FNYEAQ. V shed 4 bases and J shed 1 base, with 13 bases lying between them. This CDR3 is 15 amino acids long. CDR3 in DNA: TGTGCCAGCAGCTCGCGGGGGGGCCCGAACACTGAAGCTTTCTTT. This encodes CASSSRGGPNTEAFF.

This chain's CDR3 is CASSFSGPYNEQFF. For the CDR3, the DNA is TGTGCCAGCAGCTTCTCAGGGCCGTACAATGAGCAGTTCTTC. This chain links TRBV7-2 with TRBJ2-1, with D possibly TRBD1 on 5 matching bases. Germline V gene lookup returns CDR1 SGHTA and CDR2 FQGNSA. Between the trimmed V and J ends, which lost 3 bases and 4 bases, there was a span of 10 bases. The CDR3 runs 14 residues.

V usage is TRBV7-2 and J usage is TRBJ2-1, with 7 positions matching TRBD2. V lost 1 base to trimming and J lost 1 base; unmatched junction nucleotides: 4. Germline V gene lookup returns CDR1 SGHTA and CDR2 FQGNSA. This CDR3 has 16 amino acids. The CDR3 here is CASSLGTRGSYNEQFF. As DNA, the CDR3 is TGTGCCAGCAGCTTAGGGACTAGAGGTTCCTACAATGAGCAGTTCTTC.

V and J are TRBV28 and TRBJ1-1, with a weak D call TRBD1 (5 bases). The CDR3 totals 15 residues. Trimming stripped 5 bases from V and 4 bases from J, with 17 bases between. Germline loops: CDR1 MDHEN, CDR2 SYDVKM. The chain's CDR3 is CASSAPGVGGTEAFF. DNA for the CDR3: TGTGCCAGCAGTGCCCCGGGGGTCGGGGGCACTGAAGCTTTCTTT.

The chain joins TRBV4-3 to TRBJ2-2; maybe TRBD1 (5 bases). CDR1 LGHNA and CDR2 YSLEER come from the germline V gene. The CDR3 length is 16 residues. V was cut by 1 base and J by 1 base, with 10 bases left in between. This CDR3 reads CASSQGGGVNTGELFF. DNA of the CDR3: TGCGCCAGCAGCCAAGGGGGCGGCGTGAACACCGGGGAGCTGTTTTTT.

This CDR3 reads CASSILNRRTFF. The CDR3 DNA is TGTGCCAGTAGTATCCTCAACCGGAGGACTTTCTTT. The gene calls are TRBV19 and TRBJ1-1; the D is unclear. V lost 3 bases, J lost 12 bases, and 14 bases lay in between. This CDR3 comprises 12 residues. CDR1 is LNHDA and CDR2 is SQIVND in the germline V gene (reference sequence).

The chain has TRBV4-1 and TRBJ2-3; D might be TRBD2 (5 bases). Per germline, CDR1 MGHRA and CDR2 YSYEKL. Trimming stripped 3 bases from V and 0 bases from J, with 7 bases between. The CDR3 runs 14 residues. CDR3 nucleotide sequence: TGCGCCAGCAGCCAGAGCGGTAGCACAGATACGCAGTATTTT. This gives the protein CASSQSGSTDTQYF.

The gene calls are TRBV5-4 and TRBJ2-7; the match to TRBD1 covers 7 bases. Unmatched junction bases numbered 8, after V lost 3 bases and J lost 5 bases. The CDR3 consists of 14 residues. Germline V gives CDR1 SGHNT, CDR2 YYREEE (reference sequence). The CDR3, as DNA: TGTGCCAGCAGCTACAGACAGGGCAGTCACGAGCAGTACTTC. Amino acids: CASSYRQGSHEQYF.

The chain couples TRBV12-3 or TRBV12-4 to TRBJ1-1; no reliable D call. V was cut by 1 base and J by 7 bases, with 4 bases left in between. The CDR3 is 11 amino acids. The DNA of the CDR3 is TGTGCCAGCAGTTTAGAGAGTGAAGCTTTCTTT. The encoded protein is CASSLESEAFF.

The chain has TRBV11-2 and TRBJ2-5, with 7 bases fitting TRBD1. CDR3 length: 13 amino acids. Germline V lookup: CDR1 SGHAT, CDR2 FQNNGV. J lost 4 bases, V lost 5 bases, and 4 bases had no gene match. This CDR3 reads CASSDTGVETQYF. CDR3 sequence (DNA): TGTGCCAGCAGCGACACAGGGGTAGAGACCCAGTACTTC.

The V gene is TRBV6-2 or TRBV6-3, the J gene TRBJ2-5; 8 bases agree with TRBD2. The CDR3 runs 17 residues. CDR1 is MNHEY, CDR2 SVGEGT, per germline. V trimming: 6 bases; J trimming: 0 bases; junction bases outside the gene matches: 12. Written as DNA, the CDR3 is TGTGCCAGCAGCAGGAAGGTTAGCGGGATATACCAAGAGACCCAGTACTTC. Translation: CASSRKVSGIYQETQYF.

The chain has TRBV7-8 and TRBJ2-5, with 7 bases lining up with TRBD2. The junction had 4 bases not matched to a gene; V was cut back by 5 bases and J by 1 base. This CDR3 comprises 14 residues. Germline assignment: CDR1 SGHVS and CDR2 FQNEAQ. The CDR3 sequence is CASSLGTTQETQYF. CDR3 nucleotides: TGTGCCAGCAGCCTCGGGACTACCCAAGAGACCCAGTACTTC.

The V gene is TRBV15, the J gene TRBJ2-3, with 7 bases identical to TRBD2. CDR1 is LNHNV, CDR2 YYDKDF, per germline (reference sequence). This CDR3 contains 14 residues. Germline trimming cut 7 bases from V and 4 bases from J; bases unmatched to any gene: 8. CDR3 bases: TGTGCCACCACTTCCGGGGGGTTTCCAGATACGCAGTATTTT. It translates to CATTSGGFPDTQYF.

The count of this clone is one. The J gene is TRBJ1-1, the V gene TRBV9, with D possibly TRBD1 on 6 matching bases. V was cut by 3 bases and J by 7 bases, with 13 bases left in between. The CDR3 covers 13 residues. Looked up from germline, CDR1 is SGDLS and CDR2 is YYNGEE. The DNA of the CDR3 is TGTGCCAGCAGCGAGGGGGATAGTGATGAAGCTTTCTTT. This translates into CASSEGDSDEAFF. Full variable domain (outside the CDR3, taken from reference TRBV9 and TRBJ1-1): DSGVTQTPKHLITATGQRVTLRCSPRSGDLSVYWYQQSLDQGLQFLIQYYNGEERAKGNILERFSAQQFPDLHSELNLSSLELGDSALYFCASSEGDSDEAFFGQGTRLTVV.

This chain joins TRBV21-1 and TRBJ2-1; the DNA was not compared with TRBD2, the D call given in the table. TRBV21-1 corresponds to a pseudogene. The CDR3 runs to 14 residues. Here the CDR3 reads CASSIAGAYNEQFF. Written as DNA, the CDR3 is TGTGCCAGCAGCATCGCGGGAGCCTACAATGAGCAGTTCTTC.

V and J are TRBV18 and TRBJ2-3; D is possibly TRBD2 (5 bases). Germline lookup yields CDR1 KGHSH and CDR2 LQKENI. The CDR3 has 14 residues. Trimming stripped 1 base from V and 3 bases from J, with 8 bases between. The CDR3 DNA reads TGTGCCAGCTCACCACAAGGGAGAACAGATACGCAGTATTTT. It translates to CASSPQGRTDTQYF.

The CDR3 here is CASSLRKAGEGTDTQYF. Written as DNA, the CDR3 is TGTGCCAGCAGCTTGCGAAAGGCGGGAGAAGGGACAGATACGCAGTATTTT. This sequence joins TRBV11-2 and TRBJ2-3; the match to TRBD2 covers 7 bases. V shed 3 bases and J 3 bases; nucleotides not matched to a gene: 12. The CDR3 extends over 17 amino acids. Germline V gives CDR1 SGHAT, CDR2 FQNNGV.

V is TRBV27 and J is TRBJ1-1; 9 nucleotides match TRBD1. Germline V lookup: CDR1 MNHEY, CDR2 SMNVEV (reference sequence). V gave up 2 bases and J gave up 5 bases; unmatched junction bases: 18. This CDR3 is 19 amino acids long. CDR3 nucleotides: TGTGCCAGCAGTTTAAGCCTTAGTCCCGGGACAGGGCGAGGTACTGAAGCTTTCTTT. Protein: CASSLSLSPGTGRGTEAFF.

This chain uses TRBV5-1 with TRBJ2-3; D perhaps matches TRBD1 (6 bases). The V end lost 5 bases, the J end lost 2 bases, and 15 bases lay between the germline ends. Germline CDR1 is SGHRS and CDR2 is YFSETQ. This CDR3 is built from 15 residues. CDR3: CASSNTGMYTDTQYF. CDR3 coding DNA: TGCGCCAGCAGTAATACAGGGATGTACACAGATACGCAGTATTTT.

V is TRBV3-1 (or the pseudogene TRBV3-2) and J is TRBJ2-3; 8 bases are shared with TRBD1. The V segment lost 1 base and the J segment 3 bases; nucleotides outside the gene matches: 6. The CDR3 loop spans 16 amino acids. The germline CDR1 and CDR2 sequences are LGHDT and YNNKEL (reference sequence). In DNA, the CDR3 is TGTGCCAGCAGCCAAGGCACGGACAGGGTGACAGATACGCAGTATTTT. Its protein is CASSQGTDRVTDTQYF.

This clone was recorded once. The rearrangement joins TRBV2 to TRBJ2-3; TRBD2 matches 9 bases. V dropped 11 bases and J dropped 4; count of bases not matched to a gene: 10. The CDR3 runs 14 residues. CDR1 and CDR2 from the germline V gene are SNHLY and FYNNEI. Here the CDR3 reads CASTLSGSADTQYF. The CDR3 DNA reads TGTGCCTCAACACTTAGCGGGAGCGCAGATACGCAGTATTTT.

In DNA, the CDR3 is TGTGCCAGCAAGACAGCGAACACCGGGGAGCTGTTTTTT. Its protein is CASKTANTGELFF. The V and J genes are TRBV6-5 and TRBJ2-2; possibly TRBD1 for D (5 bases). Germline V gives CDR1 MNHEY, CDR2 SVGAGI. CDR3 length: 13 amino acids. The ends were cut back, 7 bases at V and 0 bases at J, with 6 bases in the middle.

The chain links TRBV28 to TRBJ2-1; a possible D gene is TRBD2 (6 bases). This CDR3 spans 17 amino acids. Germline values: CDR1 MDHEN, CDR2 SYDVKM. V gave up 5 bases and J gave up 7 bases, with 24 bases separating them. The CDR3 loop reads CASSTLLDYFGRNEQFF. CDR3 coding DNA: TGTGCCAGCAGTACTCTCCTGGACTATTTTGGCCGGAATGAGCAGTTCTTC.